What follows are 16 T cell receptor beta chains derived from one specimen sequenced in a study of blood T cell repertoires in COVID-19. Profiling relied on immunoSEQ multiplex PCR, and the TCRdb table lists in-frame clones only, not all of them. This table holds more than 200,000 clones, approximately 90% found once. The sample was PBMCs or T cells enriched from blood (not recorded which). The receptors stem from a man in his forties who had recovered from COVID-19.

The V gene is TRBV9, the J gene TRBJ2-1; TRBD2 is a possible D gene (6 bases). The CDR3 runs to 15 residues. Germline-derived CDR1 and CDR2 are SGDLS and YYNGEE. Trimming shortened V by 4 bases and J by 9 bases, and 20 bases separated the two germline ends. CDR3 sequence (DNA): TGTGCCAGCAGCCATTCCGGGACTCTAGGAGGTGAGCAGTTCTTC. Its translation: CASSHSGTLGGEQFF.

The chain combines TRBV30 with TRBJ1-3; no reliable D call. CDR3 length: 13 residues. The germline V gene encodes CDR1 GTSNPN and CDR2 SVGIG (reference sequence). Trimming took 5 bases from V and 0 from J, leaving 8 bases between them. The CDR3 DNA reads TGTGCCTGGGAGAAGAGCTCTGGAAACACCATATATTTT. Translation: CAWEKSSGNTIYF.

This clone was found a few times. V gene TRBV28 combines with J gene TRBJ1-2, with D unresolved. Germline V CDR1 and CDR2: MDHEN, SYDVKM. The V end was cut by 7 bases, the J end by 0 bases, with 6 bases between. The CDR3 runs 12 residues. CDR3 coding DNA: TGTGCCAGCACGATAGCTAACTATGGCTACACCTTC. This translates into CASTIANYGYTF.

J is TRBJ2-7 and V is TRBV11-2; TRBD1 is a possible D gene (5 bases). Trimming removed 1 base from V and 3 bases from J, with 16 bases in between. The CDR3 is made up of 16 amino acids. CDR1 SGHAT and CDR2 FQNNGV come from the germline V gene. The CDR3 DNA reads TGTGCCAGCAGCTTAGTGAGTGGGGCAGGCCACTACGAGCAGTACTTC. It translates to CASSLVSGAGHYEQYF.

The rearrangement joins TRBV7-3 to TRBJ1-5, with a tentative D call TRBD1 (6 bases). The CDR3 runs to 13 residues. V dropped 0 bases and J dropped 6 bases, with 6 bases sitting between them. The V gene's germline CDR1 is SGHTA and CDR2 FQGTGA. CDR3 sequence: CASSLTGGQPQHF. The CDR3 nucleotides read TGTGCCAGCAGCTTAACAGGGGGTCAGCCCCAGCATTTT.

The chain combines TRBV11-2 with TRBJ2-7; D call uncertain. The CDR3 runs 15 residues. CDR1 is SGHAT and CDR2 is FQNNGV in the germline V gene. V lost 0 bases and J lost 0, with 9 bases in between. The CDR3 DNA reads TGTGCCAGCAGCTTAGATCTTAGGAGCTCCTACGAGCAGTACTTC. It yields the protein CASSLDLRSSYEQYF. The variable domain in full, with the rest retrieved from reference TRBV11-2 and TRBJ2-7, is EAGVAQSPRYKIIEKRQSVAFWCNPISGHATLYWYQQILGQGPKLLIQFQNNGVVDDSQLPKDRFSAERLKGVDSTLKIQPAKLEDSAVYLCASSLDLRSSYEQYFGPGTRLTVT.

This chain connects TRBV28 to TRBJ2-7; TRBD2 aligns across 8 bases. The CDR3 runs to 13 residues. V shed 3 bases and J 5 bases; nucleotides not matched to a gene: 3. From germline, CDR1 is MDHEN and CDR2 SYDVKM. CDR3 amino acids: CASSLRGVHEQYF. CDR3 DNA sequence: TGTGCCAGCAGTTTGCGGGGGGTCCACGAGCAGTACTTC. Full variable domain (rest looked up from reference TRBV28 and TRBJ2-7): DVKVTQSSRYLVKRTGEKVFLECVQDMDHENMFWYRQDPGLGLRLIYFSYDVKMKEKGDIPEGYSVSREKKERFSLILESASTNQTSMYLCASSLRGVHEQYFGPGTRLTVT.

The V gene is TRBV9, the J gene TRBJ2-2; D uncertain. The V gene's germline CDR1 is SGDLS and CDR2 YYNGEE. The CDR3 length is 16 residues. V was clipped by 7 bases and J by 2 bases, with 18 bases between them. The chain's CDR3 is CASCLTENPNTGELFF. For the CDR3, the DNA is TGTGCCAGCTGCTTAACAGAAAACCCAAACACCGGGGAGCTGTTTTTT.

The CDR3 DNA is TGTGCCAGCAGCTTATTTCAGGGTGAGCCTGGCTACACCTTC. Translation: CASSLFQGEPGYTF. The chain joins TRBV7-6 to TRBJ1-2; D is possibly TRBD1 (5 bases). CDR1 and CDR2 from the germline V gene are SGHVS and FNYEAQ. The CDR3 consists of 14 residues. V was shortened by 2 bases and J by 7 bases, with 14 bases between the two germline ends.

The gene calls are TRBV11-2 and TRBJ1-3; no definite D call. Germline V gives CDR1 SGHAT, CDR2 FQNNGV. Trimming left V 7 bases short and J 0 bases short, with 10 bases between. The CDR3 contains 14 residues. The CDR3 region has the DNA TGTGCCAGCAACTATGATTCCTCTGGAAACACCATATATTTT. As protein: CASNYDSSGNTIYF.

This clone was counted many times. V gene TRBV9 combines with J gene TRBJ2-1, with 8 bases that match TRBD2. The J segment lost 0 bases and the V segment lost 3 bases, leaving 2 bases of the junction unmatched. Germline V gives CDR1 SGDLS, CDR2 YYNGEE. The CDR3 loop spans 15 amino acids. CDR3 amino acids: CASSASGSSYNEQFF. The CDR3, as DNA: TGTGCCAGCAGCGCGAGCGGGAGCTCCTACAATGAGCAGTTCTTC.

V and J are TRBV7-2 and TRBJ2-7; 8 bases fit TRBD2. The germline gives CDR1 SGHTA, CDR2 FQGNSA. Unmatched junction bases numbered 9, after V lost 4 bases and J lost 7 bases. The length of the CDR3 is 14 residues. The CDR3: CASSWTAGDREQYF. Here the CDR3 DNA reads TGTGCCAGCAGCTGGACAGCGGGAGATCGGGAGCAGTACTTC.

The J gene is TRBJ1-2, the V gene TRBV27; 9 bases agree with TRBD1. The CDR3 runs to 13 residues. CDR1 is MNHEY and CDR2 is SMNVEV in the germline V gene (reference sequence). The V and J ends lost 5 bases and 4 bases, in that order; junction bases with no gene match: 2. The CDR3: CASSGTGIYGYTF. The DNA for the CDR3 is TGTGCCAGCAGTGGGACAGGGATCTATGGCTACACCTTC.

The chain joins TRBV23-1 to TRBJ2-3, with D possibly being TRBD1 (6 bases). TRBV23-1 qualifies as an ORF whose function is uncertain. Trimming stripped 3 bases from V and 3 bases from J, with 19 bases between. CDR3 length equals 17 residues. This CDR3 is CASSHDLEHRETDTQYF. The CDR3 DNA follows: TGCGCCAGCAGTCATGATTTGGAGCACAGGGAAACAGATACGCAGTATTTT.

The chain recombines TRBV29-1 with TRBJ1-2; 7 bases match TRBD1. V dropped 0 bases and J dropped 4; count of bases not matched to a gene: 5. This CDR3 has 14 amino acids. Looked up from germline, CDR1 is SQVTM and CDR2 is ANQGSEA. The CDR3 loop is CSVEDNPGGYGYTF. CDR3 nucleotide sequence: TGCAGCGTTGAAGATAATCCAGGGGGCTATGGCTACACCTTC.

The gene calls are TRBV7-8 and TRBJ2-5; 8 bases align to TRBD1. Germline V gives CDR1 SGHVS, CDR2 FQNEAQ. The CDR3 covers 15 residues. V dropped 1 base and J dropped 5; count of bases not matched to a gene: 6. This CDR3 reads CASSLEAGGWETQYF. The CDR3 coding sequence is TGTGCCAGCAGCTTAGAGGCAGGGGGCTGGGAGACCCAGTACTTC.